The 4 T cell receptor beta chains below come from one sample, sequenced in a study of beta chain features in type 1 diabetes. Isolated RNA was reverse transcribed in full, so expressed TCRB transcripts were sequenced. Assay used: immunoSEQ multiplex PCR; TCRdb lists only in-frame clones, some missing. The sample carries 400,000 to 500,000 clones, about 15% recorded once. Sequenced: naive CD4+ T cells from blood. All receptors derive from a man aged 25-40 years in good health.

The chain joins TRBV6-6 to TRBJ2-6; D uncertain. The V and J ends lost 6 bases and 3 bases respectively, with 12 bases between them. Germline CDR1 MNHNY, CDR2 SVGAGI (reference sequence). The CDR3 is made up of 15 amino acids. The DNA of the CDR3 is TGTGCCAGCAGCCACCGGACGGGTGGGGCCAACGTCCTGACTTTC. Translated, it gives CASSHRTGGANVLTF.

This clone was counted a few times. This CDR3 reads CASSEGNNQPQHF. As DNA, the CDR3 is TGTGCCAGCAGTGAAGGGAACAATCAGCCCCAGCATTTT. The rearrangement joins TRBV6-1 to TRBJ1-5; D remains ambiguous. The length of the CDR3 is 13 residues. V gave up 1 base and J gave up 3 bases, with 4 bases separating them. Germline loops: CDR1 MNHNS, CDR2 SASEGT.

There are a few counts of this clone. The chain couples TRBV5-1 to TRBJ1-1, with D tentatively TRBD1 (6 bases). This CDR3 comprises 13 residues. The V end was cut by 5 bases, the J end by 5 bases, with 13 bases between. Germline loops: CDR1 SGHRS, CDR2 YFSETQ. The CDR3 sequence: CASSTGQETEAFF. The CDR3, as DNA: TGCGCCAGCAGTACAGGGCAGGAGACTGAAGCTTTCTTT.

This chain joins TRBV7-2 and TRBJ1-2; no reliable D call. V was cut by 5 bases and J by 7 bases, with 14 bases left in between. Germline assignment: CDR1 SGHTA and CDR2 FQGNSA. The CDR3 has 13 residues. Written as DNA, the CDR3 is TGTGCCAGCAGCCCAGGAATCGTTCGTGGCTACACCTTC. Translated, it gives CASSPGIVRGYTF.